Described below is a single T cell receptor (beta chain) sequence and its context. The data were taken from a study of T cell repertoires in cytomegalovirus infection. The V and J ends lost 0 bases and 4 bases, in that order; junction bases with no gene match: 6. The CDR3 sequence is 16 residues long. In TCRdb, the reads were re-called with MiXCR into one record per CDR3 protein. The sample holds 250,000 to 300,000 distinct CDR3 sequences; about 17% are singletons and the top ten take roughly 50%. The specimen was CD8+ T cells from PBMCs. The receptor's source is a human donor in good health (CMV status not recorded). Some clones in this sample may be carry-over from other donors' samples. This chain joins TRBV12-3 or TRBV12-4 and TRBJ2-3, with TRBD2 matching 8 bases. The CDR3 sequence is CASSLAGGDNADTQYF. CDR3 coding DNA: TGTGCCAGCAGTTTAGCCGGGGGGGATAACGCAGATACGCAGTATTTT.